The T cell receptor (beta chain) described here comes from a study of blood T cells in healthy people across ages. Study-wide points: Estimates of total diversity, which came from one million sequenced T cells, were considered to be underestimates.

In each sample, at least 6.5 million PBMCs were isolated. This clonotype showed up just a few times. Its antigen is not known. A second PCR, run for roughly 7 to 12 cycles, used a sample-barcoded 5' primer plus a J-beta primer mix. TCRdb called the 5' RACE reads again in MiXCR, with one record for every CDR3 protein. The sample comprises about 1,500,000 distinct CDR3 sequences, approximately 38% of which are singletons, and roughly 7.9% rests with the top ten. Germline CDR1 reads SGHDN; CDR2 reads FVKESK. CDR3 size: 16 residues. The V segment lost 2 bases and the J segment 5 bases; nucleotides outside the gene matches: 7.

The chain employs TRBV14 and TRBJ2-7; 12 bases match TRBD2. The origin of this receptor is a woman under 30 in good health. The sample consisted of blood. CDR3 residues: CASSQLTSGRSNEQYF. CDR3 sequence (DNA): TGTGCCAGCAGCCAATTAACTAGCGGGAGGTCCAACGAGCAGTACTTC.